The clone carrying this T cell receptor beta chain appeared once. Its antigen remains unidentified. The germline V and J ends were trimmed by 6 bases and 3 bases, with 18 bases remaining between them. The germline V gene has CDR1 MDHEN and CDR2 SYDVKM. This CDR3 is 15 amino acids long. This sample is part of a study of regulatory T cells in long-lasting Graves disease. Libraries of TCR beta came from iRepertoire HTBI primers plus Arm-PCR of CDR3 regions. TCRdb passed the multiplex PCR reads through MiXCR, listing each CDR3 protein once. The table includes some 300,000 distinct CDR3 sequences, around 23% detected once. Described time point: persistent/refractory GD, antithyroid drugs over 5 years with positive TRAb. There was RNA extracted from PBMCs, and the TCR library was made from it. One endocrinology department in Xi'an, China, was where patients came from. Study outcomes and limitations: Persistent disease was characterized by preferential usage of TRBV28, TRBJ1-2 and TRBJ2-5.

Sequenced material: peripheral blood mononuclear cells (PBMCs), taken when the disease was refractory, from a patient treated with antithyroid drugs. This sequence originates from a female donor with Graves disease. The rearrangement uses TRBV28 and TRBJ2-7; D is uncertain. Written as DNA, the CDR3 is TGTGCCAGCAGCTTGGTGAATCCAGGAAACTACGAGCAGTACTTC. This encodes CASSLVNPGNYEQYF.